This T cell receptor beta chain is drawn from a study of blood T cell repertoires in COVID-19. In the study overall: Samples taken during acute and convalescent COVID-19 were collected in the United States, Italy and Spain. PBMCs, B-cell-depleted T cells, or T cells were the source of the cDNA or gDNA that made up the material.

Original processing methods: Researchers report that nucleated cell counts were estimated from reference gene primer amplification. The data were produced by immunoSEQ multiplex PCR, yet TCRdb's version contains in-frame clones alone and is incomplete. V and J calls and clone size are as listed in that table; D and trimming were resolved from the DNA. The sample contains under 150,000 clones, around four fifths of which appear only once. The CDR3 spans 17 residues. Trimming removed 1 base from V and 7 bases from J, with 19 bases in between. Germline V CDR1 and CDR2: SEHNR, FQNEAQ (reference sequence). Study members were between about 18 and 90 years old and lived in fewer than 30 US regions.

This chain joins TRBV7-9 and TRBJ1-4; D might be TRBD1 (5 bases). Specimen: PBMCs or T cells enriched from blood (not recorded which). The receptor was isolated from a man between 35 and 55 years old with acute COVID-19. CDR3 amino acids: CASSLGSGAGRFEKLFF. CDR3 coding DNA: TGTGCCAGCAGCTTAGGATCTGGGGCCGGGCGGTTTGAAAAACTGTTTTTT.